This TCR beta chain is from a study of a mutant IDH1 vaccine in newly diagnosed glioma listed by TCRdb under 2021. The study in broad terms: Vaccination started 4-6 weeks after radiotherapy alone, or was given together with temozolomide cycles in the groups whose treatment included chemotherapy. Visit V12 was the week-35 safety follow-up and visit V13 was the week-47 end of study. Longitudinal TCRB deep sequencing was done for some 25 treated patients, wherever samples were available for exploratory analyses. Before enrollment, patients had received standard therapy of radiotherapy alone, temozolomide alone, or radiochemotherapy with temozolomide; most received the combination. Of the roughly 34 treated patients, about 62% were male and around 38% were female, and a mean age of roughly 40 years was recorded. Peripheral blood was drawn at six visits: V03 (baseline), V05, V07, V10, V12 and V13. The full study reports these points: Changes in the top peripheral T cell clonotypes picked up by TCRB sequencing did not appear to be linked to pseudoprogression. Immune responses induced by the vaccine were seen in 90% to 95% of patients across multiple MHC alleles. Selection of PBMC samples for TCRB deep sequencing was based on availability. It was noted by the authors that analyses of patient blood samples could not be reproduced owing to sample limitations.

Read against the paper, the sample's time point label means: week 47, end of study. Each vaccine dose, consisting of 300 ug of a 20-mer mutant IDH1 peptide in Montanide, was administered subcutaneously with topical imiquimod. Across visits V03 through V10, patients got a total of eight vaccinations, given in weeks 1, 3, 5, 7, 11, 15, 19 and 23. The donors had newly diagnosed IDH1-mutant astrocytomas of WHO grade 3 or 4 that showed loss of nuclear ATRX. The samples were drawn from NOA16, a multicentre, single-arm, open-label phase I trial in Germany that tested a mutant IDH1 peptide vaccine in humans for the first time. The DNeasy Blood and Tissue Kit was used to extract genomic DNA from EDTA blood for TCRB sequencing. As encoded in the germline V gene, CDR1 is SGHRS while CDR2 is YFSETQ. CDR3 length: 15 amino acids, cysteine to phenylalanine. The kept DNA is CDR3 alone, 45 bases in frame from the first base. The junction shows trimming of 6 bases on V and 4 bases on J, and the gene matches do not reach 7 bases of it.

As for this clone: Which antigen it targets is not known. No much larger clone exists at a distance of one base, and base qualities are not known.

The library came from the immunoSEQ multiplex PCR assay. Rearranged TCR beta chain sequences were amplified with the hsTCRB Kit following the manufacturer's protocol. TCRB libraries were sequenced on an Illumina MiSeq. In the source study's methods: The proprietary platform of the kit vendor was used for demultiplexing, trimming and gene mapping. In its TCRdb copy, this immuneACCESS table keeps in-frame sequences only and misses some clones. Where compared with another copy, unresolved V genes explain less than half of these, and the others have no known cause. V, J and clone size derive from that table, while D and trimming were established from the DNA sequence. Counted in this sample were roughly 56,000 clones; less than 85% of them appeared once. Roughly 5% of the sample rests with the top ten.

The chain is encoded by TRBV5-1 joined to TRBJ2-5, with TRBD2 identical over 12 junction bases. Sequencing was performed on PBMCs, taken from a glioma patient whose treatment included an IDH1 peptide vaccine. The clonotype originates from a woman between 40 and 50 years old with glioma. Some clones in this sample may be carry-over from other donors' samples. The DNA is as follows: TGCGCCAGCACCCCCGGGACTAGCGGGTCAGAGACCCAGTACTTC. This yields the protein CASTPGTSGSETQYF.